This T cell receptor beta chain was sequenced for a study of Ad26.COV2.S vaccination and SARS-CoV-2 variants. General study results and limits: It was found that vaccine and placebo recipients had similar non-spike TCR breadth.

The CDR3 sequence is 15 residues long. V was pared by 0 bases and J by 5 bases, with 13 bases between. Germline V gene lookup returns CDR1 LNHNV and CDR2 YYDKDF (reference sequence). Some clones are missing from TCRdb's copy, which holds only in-frame ones; the method was immunoSEQ multiplex PCR. The profile shows around 380,000 clones, 88% of them singletons. As concerns this clone: The antigen is undetermined.

Treatment in this sample: some 19 received Ad26.COV2.S at low or high dose, single or two shots; about 5 received placebo; per-sample allocation not given. On day 63 after the first injection, vaccine and placebo recipients gave samples. This material consisted of peripheral blood, taken in a trial of Ad26.COV2.S vaccine versus placebo. The rearrangement joins TRBV15 to TRBJ1-1; TRBD1 is a possible D gene (5 bases). The sequence came from a person aged 18-60 years who received the Ad26.COV2.S COVID-19 vaccine or a placebo. CDR3 protein: CATSRDGGGVTEAFF. CDR3 nucleotide sequence: TGTGCCACCAGCAGAGATGGTGGAGGGGTTACTGAAGCTTTCTTT.